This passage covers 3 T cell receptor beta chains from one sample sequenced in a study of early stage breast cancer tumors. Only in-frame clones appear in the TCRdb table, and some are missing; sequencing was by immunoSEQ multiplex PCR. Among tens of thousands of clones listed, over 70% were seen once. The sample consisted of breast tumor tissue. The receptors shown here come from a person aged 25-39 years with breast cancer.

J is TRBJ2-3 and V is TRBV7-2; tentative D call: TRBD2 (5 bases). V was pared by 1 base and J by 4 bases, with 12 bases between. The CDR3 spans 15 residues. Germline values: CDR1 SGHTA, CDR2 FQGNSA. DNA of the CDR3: TGTGCCAGCAGCTTAGGAGACTTGAGGGCAGATACGCAGTATTTT. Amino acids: CASSLGDLRADTQYF.

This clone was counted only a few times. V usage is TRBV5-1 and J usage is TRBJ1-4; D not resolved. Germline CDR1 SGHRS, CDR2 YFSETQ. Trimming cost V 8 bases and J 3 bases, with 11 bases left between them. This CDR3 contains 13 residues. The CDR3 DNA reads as TGCGCCAGTTCGGTAGTGGCTAATGAAAAACTGTTTTTT. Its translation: CASSVVANEKLFF.

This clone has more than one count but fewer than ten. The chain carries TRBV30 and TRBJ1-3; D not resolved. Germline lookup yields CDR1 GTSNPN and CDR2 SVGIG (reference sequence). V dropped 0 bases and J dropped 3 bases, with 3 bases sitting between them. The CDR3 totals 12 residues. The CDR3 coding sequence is TGTGCCTGGAGTGTAGGTGGAAACACCATATATTTT. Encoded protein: CAWSVGGNTIYF.